The clone carrying this TCR beta chain was seen at least ten times. Its antigen remains unidentified. Per the study methods: Differences in CDR3 between clinicopathological groups were drawn on to build a classifier intended to discriminate distant-metastatic papillary thyroid cancer patients. TCRdb reanalyzed the PCR reads with MiXCR. V and J calls and clone size were set by TCRdb, not the authors. Of about 82,000 clones listed, roughly an eighth are singletons. Until they underwent thyroid surgery, no patient had received any treatment. These data are taken from a study of metastatic and nonmetastatic thyroid tumors. For the study at large: A comparison of repertoires was made across blood and tumor or nodule tissue from malignant and benign thyroid patients.

Findings and limits, study-wide: The reported finding was significantly higher TCR beta diversity in malignant thyroid tumors relative to benign nodules, in blood and tumor.

Germline loops: CDR1 MNHNS, CDR2 SASEGT. This CDR3 spans 14 amino acids. The V gene lost 6 bases and the J gene lost 3 bases, with 11 bases spanning the gap. The sample consisted of tumor tissue. The chain has TRBV6-1 and TRBJ1-4; a possible D gene is TRBD1 (6 bases). The receptor comes from a female donor with papillary thyroid cancer or a benign thyroid nodule (not recorded which). Some clones in this sample may be carry-over from other donors' samples. CDR3 sequence reads: CASRAGASNEKLFF. As DNA, the CDR3 is TGTGCCAGCAGAGCAGGGGCCTCTAATGAAAAACTGTTTTTT.